The table lists the clone carrying this TCR beta chain with many counts. Antigen specificity is unknown. This entry comes from a study of CD8+CD57+ T cells in acquired aplastic anemia. On the study more broadly: Sorting CD4+ and CD8+ cells gave DNA averaging around 3 ug. CD4+ reads averaged roughly 11 million in healthy donors.

Germline-derived CDR1 and CDR2 are SGDLS and YYNGEE. V was pared by 0 bases and J by 9 bases, with 13 bases between. CDR3 length: 15 amino acids. Both TCR beta VDJ combination and CDR3 sequence profiling were carried out. Genomic DNA was the template for this profiling. TCRdb recomputed calls from the reads with MiXCR, one row per CDR3 protein. The data hold 35,000 to 40,000 distinct CDR3 sequences, with around 76% observed a single time. Study-level results: Between patients and controls, 25 to 35 CD8+ CDR3 sequences were found in common. Patients versus controls showed no significant CD8+ Simpson's diversity difference.

The chain recombines TRBV9 with TRBJ1-6; D gene unclear. This sequence was found in a human donor in good health, serving as a control. Material: sorted CD4+, CD8+, or CD8+CD57+ T cells (not recorded which) from PBMCs. CDR3 amino acids: CASSVVDSPISPLHF. The CDR3, as DNA: TGTGCCAGCAGCGTAGTGGACTCACCGATTTCACCCCTCCACTTT.